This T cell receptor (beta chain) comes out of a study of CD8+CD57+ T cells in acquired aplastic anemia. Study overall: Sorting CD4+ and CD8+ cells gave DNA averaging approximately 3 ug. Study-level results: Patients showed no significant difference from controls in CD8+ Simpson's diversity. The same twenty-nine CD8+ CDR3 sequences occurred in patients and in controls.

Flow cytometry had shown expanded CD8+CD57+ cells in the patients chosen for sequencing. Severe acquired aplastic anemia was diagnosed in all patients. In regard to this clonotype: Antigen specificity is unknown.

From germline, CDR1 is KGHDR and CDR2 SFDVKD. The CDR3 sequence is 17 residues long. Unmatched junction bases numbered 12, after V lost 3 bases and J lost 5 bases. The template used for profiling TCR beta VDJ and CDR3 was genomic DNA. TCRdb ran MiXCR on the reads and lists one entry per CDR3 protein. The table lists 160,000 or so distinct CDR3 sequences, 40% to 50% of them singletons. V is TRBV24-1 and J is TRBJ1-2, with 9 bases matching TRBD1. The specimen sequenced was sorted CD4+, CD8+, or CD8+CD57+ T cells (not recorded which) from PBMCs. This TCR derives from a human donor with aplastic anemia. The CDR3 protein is CATSDGTGNGKGYGYTF. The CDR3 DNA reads TGTGCCACCAGTGATGGGACAGGGAACGGAAAGGGGTATGGCTACACCTTC.